These 14 T cell receptor beta chains share one sample of origin, sequenced in a study of shared clonotypes between healthy human individuals. Assay: immunoSEQ multiplex PCR; the TCRdb copy retains only in-frame clones and omits some. The sample lists approximately 2.4 million clones, about 94% occurring once. Material for sequencing was naive CD4+ T cells sorted from blood. Stated subset: CD45RA+ positively selected. These receptors all come from a man between 18 and 29 years old in good health.

This clone has just one count. This chain links TRBV6-1 with TRBJ1-6; D call uncertain. This CDR3 comprises 11 residues. Germline V gene lookup returns CDR1 MNHNS and CDR2 SASEGT. Trimming left V 5 bases short and J 7 bases short, with 3 bases between. This chain's CDR3 is CASSSNSPLHF. CDR3 DNA: TGTGCCAGCAGTTCCAATTCACCCCTCCACTTT.

The CDR3 nucleotides read TGCGCCAGCAGCTTGCCTGGCATTCTGGGTGAGCAGTTCTTC. It is translated as CASSLPGILGEQFF. The J gene is TRBJ2-1, the V gene TRBV5-1; unclear D gene. V was shortened by 1 base and J by 9 bases, with 14 bases between the two germline ends. This CDR3 comprises 14 residues. CDR1 and CDR2 from the germline V gene are SGHRS and YFSETQ.

The chain employs TRBV5-1 and TRBJ1-1, with D unresolved. CDR1 and CDR2 (germline): SGHRS, YFSETQ. V shed 0 bases and J shed 4 bases, with 13 bases lying between them. CDR3 length equals 15 residues. CDR3 DNA sequence: TGCGCCAGCAGCTTGGAAAGCAATGTCGGCACTGAAGCTTTCTTT. The encoded protein is CASSLESNVGTEAFF.

This clone was seen a single time. The chain couples TRBV6-1 to TRBJ1-4; possible D gene TRBD1, 6 bases. CDR1 is MNHNS and CDR2 is SASEGT in the germline V gene. V was cut by 5 bases and J by 2 bases, with 9 bases left in between. The CDR3 loop spans 14 amino acids. The CDR3 reads CASSSQGTNEKLFF. CDR3 nucleotides: TGTGCCAGCAGTTCCCAGGGGACTAATGAAAAACTGTTTTTT.

The rearrangement uses TRBV13 and TRBJ2-4, with 9 bases fitting TRBD2. Germline assignment: CDR1 PRHDT and CDR2 FYEKMQ (reference sequence). V dropped 3 bases and J dropped 2; count of bases not matched to a gene: 2. The length of the CDR3 is 15 residues. The CDR3 sequence: CASSFSGSTKNIQYF. CDR3 in DNA: TGTGCCAGCAGCTTTAGCGGGAGTACCAAAAACATTCAGTACTTC.

The gene calls are TRBV6-4 and TRBJ1-5; D is perhaps TRBD1 (6 bases). Germline V gene data show CDR1 as MRHNA and CDR2 as SNTAGT. Trimming stripped 11 bases from V and 6 bases from J, with 23 bases between. There are 15 residues in the CDR3. CDR3 DNA: TGTGCCCGCTTGGCGACACAGGGAGCTGGTCAGCCCCAGCATTTT. This sequence encodes CARLATQGAGQPQHF.

The chain links TRBV7-2 to TRBJ2-3, with TRBD1 matching over 7 bases. The length of the CDR3 is 16 residues. Trimming removed 2 bases from V and 2 bases from J; junction bases left unmatched: 7. CDR1 is SGHTA and CDR2 is FQGNSA in the germline V gene. The DNA of the CDR3 is TGTGCCAGCAGCTTATCCTGGACAGGATACACAGATACGCAGTATTTT. As protein: CASSLSWTGYTDTQYF. Full variable domain (remainder filled in from reference TRBV7-2 and TRBJ2-3): GAGVSQSPSNKVTEKGKDVELRCDPISGHTALYWYRQSLGQGLEFLIYFQGNSAPDKSGLPSDRFSAERTGGSVSTLTIQRTQQEDSAVYLCASSLSWTGYTDTQYFGPGTRLTVL.

The chain recombines TRBV28 with TRBJ2-7; maybe TRBD2 (6 bases). Trimming cost V 7 bases and J 3 bases, with 10 bases left between them. The germline CDR1 and CDR2 sequences are MDHEN and SYDVKM. The CDR3 has 12 amino acids. CDR3 amino acids: CASTEGSYEQYF. The CDR3 DNA reads TGTGCCAGCACGGAGGGAAGCTACGAGCAGTACTTC.

J is TRBJ1-4 and V is TRBV2; TRBD1 might be the D (5 bases). V was cut by 6 bases and J by 7 bases, with 15 bases left in between. The V gene's germline CDR1 is SNHLY and CDR2 FYNNEI. CDR3 length equals 14 residues. The CDR3 DNA sequence: TGTGCCAGCAGCGGCCGGGGCGCGGGTGAAAAACTGTTTTTT. Translation gives CASSGRGAGEKLFF. The entire variable domain, with the rest obtained from reference TRBV2 and TRBJ1-4, is as follows: EPEVTQTPSHQVTQMGQEVILRCVPISNHLYFYWYRQILGQKVEFLVSFYNNEISEKSEIFDDQFSVERPDGSNFTLKIRSTKLEDSAMYFCASSGRGAGEKLFFGSGTQLSVL.

The chain joins TRBV7-2 to TRBJ2-5; 9 bases agree with TRBD1. After removal of 5 bases from V and 4 bases from J, the junction contained 11 bases not matched to a gene. CDR1 and CDR2 from the germline V gene are SGHTA and FQGNSA. The CDR3 extends over 16 amino acids. The CDR3 spells CASSRRSLDRGETQYF. The CDR3, as DNA: TGTGCCAGCAGCCGGAGGAGCCTGGACAGGGGAGAGACCCAGTACTTC.

This sequence joins TRBV30 and TRBJ2-7, with 8 bases matching TRBD2. CDR1 and CDR2 (germline): GTSNPN, SVGIG (reference sequence). Trimming took 2 bases from V and 3 from J; bases not matched to a gene: 9. This CDR3 comprises 15 residues. The CDR3 is CAWSKPGTRDYEQYF. The CDR3 nucleotides are TGTGCCTGGAGTAAACCCGGGACTAGGGACTACGAGCAGTACTTC.

The chain couples TRBV5-1 to TRBJ2-2; 7 nucleotides line up with TRBD2. V was clipped by 4 bases and J by 1 base; unmatched bases: 7. Germline V CDR1 and CDR2: SGHRS, YFSETQ. The CDR3 covers 16 residues. CDR3 DNA sequence: TGCGCCAGCAGCCCTTTGCGGGGGAGGAACACCGGGGAGCTGTTTTTT. Protein product: CASSPLRGRNTGELFF.

A word on this clone: Other nucleotide sequences in the sample specify the same CDR3. The V call is TRBV5-1, the J call TRBJ2-7; TRBD1 agrees at 8 bases. The trim removed 6 bases at V and 1 base at J, leaving 3 bases unmatched. This CDR3 has 13 amino acids. Germline V gene sequence: CDR1 SGHRS, CDR2 YFSETQ. The CDR3 nucleotides read TGCGCCAGCACCCGGACAGGGTCCTACGAGCAGTACTTC. It encodes CASTRTGSYEQYF.

The chain couples TRBV5-4 to TRBJ1-4; a possible D gene is TRBD1 (5 bases). Deletions cut 3 bases from V and 2 bases from J, with 11 bases between. The CDR3 is 15 amino acids. Germline V CDR1 and CDR2: SGHNT, YYREEE (reference sequence). CDR3 nucleotide sequence: TGTGCCAGCAGCTCTCAGGGCGGGACTAATGAAAAACTGTTTTTT. Protein sequence: CASSSQGGTNEKLFF.